This TCR beta chain was captured in a study of blood T cell repertoires in COVID-19. For the study at large: COVID-19 samples collected from the United States, Italy and Spain covered acute and convalescent phases.

In the authors' workflow: Amplification from reference gene primers served as the basis for estimated nucleated cell counts. The data were produced by immunoSEQ multiplex PCR, yet TCRdb's version contains in-frame clones alone and is incomplete. D and trimming come from the DNA, and the V and J calls and clone size come from that table. The data hold 150,000 or so clones, with about 87% observed a single time. The V gene end was trimmed by 5 bases and the J gene end by 5 bases; junction bases not matched to a gene: 7. Germline V CDR1 and CDR2: SGHKS, YYEKEE (reference sequence). The CDR3 has 13 residues.

V and J are TRBV5-5 and TRBJ2-7, with 7 bases that match TRBD1. The receptor was isolated from an older man with acute or convalescent COVID-19. Material: peripheral blood. The chain's CDR3 is CASSAGTVHEQYF. The CDR3 DNA reads as TGTGCCAGCAGTGCCGGGACAGTGCACGAGCAGTACTTC.